This T cell receptor beta chain comes out of a study of breast tumors, draining lymph nodes, adjacent tissues. Study-wide results and limits: That most tumor T cells come from lymph nodes remained unproven.

CDR3 length: 14 amino acids. The V end was cut by 1 base, the J end by 0 bases, with 5 bases between. In its sample, this clonotype ranks as medium-sized. Its antigen is unidentified. TCRdb analysed the multiplex PCR reads with MiXCR anew, one entry per CDR3 protein. The sample lists some 53,000 distinct CDR3 sequences; roughly 39% were seen once. The sample consisted of breast tumor tissue. The chain uses TRBV12-3 or TRBV12-4 and TRBJ2-3; no clear D gene. The receptor was isolated from a female donor with breast cancer. Some clones in this sample may be carry-over from other donors' samples. The DNA for the CDR3 is TGTGCCAGCAGTTTAGTAGATAGCACAGATACGCAGTATTTT. Its translation: CASSLVDSTDTQYF.